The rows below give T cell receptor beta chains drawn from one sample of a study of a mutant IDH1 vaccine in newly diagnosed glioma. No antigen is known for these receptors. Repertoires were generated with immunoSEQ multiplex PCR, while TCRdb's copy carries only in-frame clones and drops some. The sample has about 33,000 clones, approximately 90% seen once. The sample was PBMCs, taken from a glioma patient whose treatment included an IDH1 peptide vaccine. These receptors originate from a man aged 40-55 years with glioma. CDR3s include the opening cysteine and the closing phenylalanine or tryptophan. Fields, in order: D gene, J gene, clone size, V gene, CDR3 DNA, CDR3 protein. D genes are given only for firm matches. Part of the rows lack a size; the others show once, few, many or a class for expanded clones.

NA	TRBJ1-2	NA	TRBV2	TGTGCCAGCAGTGAAGCGCGGGGAACCTATGGCTACACCTTC	CASSEARGTYGYTF
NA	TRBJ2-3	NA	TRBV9	TGTGCCAGCAGCCCCCGGGGGAATAAAGAAGATACGCAGTATTTT	CASSPRGNKEDTQYF
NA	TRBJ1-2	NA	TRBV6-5	TGTGCCAGCAGTAACCCCGGGACACACTATGGCTACACCTTC	CASSNPGTHYGYTF
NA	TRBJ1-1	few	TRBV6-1	TGTGCCAGCAGAGACATTAACAAGAACACTGAAGCTTTCTTT	CASRDINKNTEAFF
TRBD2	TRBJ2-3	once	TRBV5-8	TGTGCCAGCAGCTTGGGGCTAGCGGGAGGAAGCACAGATACGCAGTATTTT	CASSLGLAGGSTDTQYF
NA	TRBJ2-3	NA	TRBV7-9	TGTGCCAGCAGCTTAGTGGTCGAGGAGGGAGGCCGGACGTATACGCAGTATTTT	CASSLVVEEGGRTYTQYF
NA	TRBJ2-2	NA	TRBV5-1	TGCGCCAGCAGCAGGGGATTCCCCGGGGAGCTGTTTTTT	CASSRGFPGELFF
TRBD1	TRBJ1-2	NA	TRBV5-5	TGTGCCAGCAGCTTTACAGGGGACGGCTACACCTTC	CASSFTGDGYTF
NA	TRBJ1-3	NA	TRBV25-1	TGTGCCAGCAGTGAAGGGGGAGCTGGAAACACCATATATTTT	CASSEGGAGNTIYF
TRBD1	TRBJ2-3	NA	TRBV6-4	TGTGCCAGCAGCCGGACAGGGTTATTGGCAGATACGCAGTATTTT	CASSRTGLLADTQYF
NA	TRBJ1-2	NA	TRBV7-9	TGTGCCAGCAGCGTACAGGGTTATCACTATGGCTACACCTTC	CASSVQGYHYGYTF
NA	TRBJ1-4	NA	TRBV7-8	TGTGCCAGCAGCCCACAGGTGGGAGGGCAGGGGAGTGAAAAACTGTTTTTT	CASSPQVGGQGSEKLFF
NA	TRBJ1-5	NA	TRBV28	TGTGCCAGCACCCCGGGGGGTTCTAGTCAGCCCCAGCATTTT	CASTPGGSSQPQHF
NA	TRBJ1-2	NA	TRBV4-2	TGTGCCAGCAGCCAAGATCGCTCCACAGCCGTTTATGGCTACACCTTC	CASSQDRSTAVYGYTF
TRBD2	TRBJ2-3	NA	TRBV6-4	TGTGCCAGCAGTGAGTCCGCGGGGGGTGAAGATACGCAGTATTTT	CASSESAGGEDTQYF
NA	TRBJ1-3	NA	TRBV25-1	TGTGCCAGCAGTGAATCCAACCCTGGAAACACCATATATTTT	CASSESNPGNTIYF
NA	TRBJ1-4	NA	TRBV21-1	TGTGCCAGCAGCAAAGCGCTAAGGACAGACGCTAATGAAAAACTGTTTTTT	CASSKALRTDANEKLFF
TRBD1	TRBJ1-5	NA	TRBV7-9	TGTGCCAGCAGCTTAGGAGGGGGCAGCAATCAGCCCCAGCATTTT	CASSLGGGSNQPQHF
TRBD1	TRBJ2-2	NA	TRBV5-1	TGCGCCAGCAGCTTGACCGGGACAGATAACACCGGGGAGCTGTTTTTT	CASSLTGTDNTGELFF
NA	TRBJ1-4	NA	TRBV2	TGTGCCAGCAGTGAGTGGCAGCCCCGGGAAAAACTGTTTTTT	CASSEWQPREKLFF
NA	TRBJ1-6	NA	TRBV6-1	TGTGCCAGCTCCCCAGCCCTCTATAATTCACCCCTCCACTTT	CASSPALYNSPLHF
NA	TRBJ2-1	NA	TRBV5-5	TGTGCCAGCAGCTTGGCAGGTTCCATACATGAGCAGTTCTTC	CASSLAGSIHEQFF
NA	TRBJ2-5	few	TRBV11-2	TGTGCCAGCAGCCTCTGGAGGTTGGAGACCCAGTACTTC	CASSLWRLETQYF
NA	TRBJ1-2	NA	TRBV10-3	TGTGCCATCAGTGAGTCTCTCCCTTTGCTGGGCTATGGCTACACCTTC	CAISESLPLLGYGYTF
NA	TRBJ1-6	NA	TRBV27	TGTGCCAGCAGTTCAGACGGGGGTTCTGCACCCCTCCACTTT	CASSSDGGSAPLHF
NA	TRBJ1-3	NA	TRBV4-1	TGCGCCAGCAGCCCTCAAGGGGGTACCTCTGGAAACACCATATATTTT	CASSPQGGTSGNTIYF
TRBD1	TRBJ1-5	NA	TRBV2	TGTGCCAGCAGGCAGGGACAGGGAACTCACGCCCAGCATTTT	CASRQGQGTHAQHF
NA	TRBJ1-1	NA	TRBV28	TGTGCCAGCAGTTTATTAACAGGTCACACTGAAGCTTTCTTT	CASSLLTGHTEAFF
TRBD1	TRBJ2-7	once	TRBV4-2	TGTGCCAGCAGCCAATCCGGGACAGGAGTGTTCGAGCAGTACTTC	CASSQSGTGVFEQYF
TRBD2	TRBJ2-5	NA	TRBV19	TGTGCCAGTAGTACCCCGGGGGCGGGGGGGCAAGAGACCCAGTACTTC	CASSTPGAGGQETQYF
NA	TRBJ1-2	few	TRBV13	TGTGCCAGCAGCCGAGCACCCCCGGGTGAAGATGGCTACACCTTC	CASSRAPPGEDGYTF
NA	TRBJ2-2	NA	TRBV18	TGTGCCAGCTCACCTCTCGGAATGACCGGGGAGCTGTTTTTT	CASSPLGMTGELFF
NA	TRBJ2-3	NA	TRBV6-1	TGTGCCAGCAGTGAAAGTCAGGGATCCACAGATACGCAGTATTTT	CASSESQGSTDTQYF
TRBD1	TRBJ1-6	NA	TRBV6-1	TGTGCCAGCAGTGAAGAGGGGACAGGGAACGCTCCCCTCCACTTT	CASSEEGTGNAPLHF
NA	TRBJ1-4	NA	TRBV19	TGTGCCAGTAGTAGGTCGACAGGAGAGAATGAAAAACTGTTTTTT	CASSRSTGENEKLFF
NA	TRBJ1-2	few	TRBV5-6	TGTGCCAGCAGCTTCGCAGGGATCCCGAACTATGGCTACACCTTC	CASSFAGIPNYGYTF
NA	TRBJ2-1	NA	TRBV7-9	TGTGCCAGCATTGGCGATTACAATGAGCAGTTCTTC	CASIGDYNEQFF
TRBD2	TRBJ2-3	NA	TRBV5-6	TGTGCCAGCAGCGACATCGGGAGGGAAGTGACAGATACGCAGTATTTT	CASSDIGREVTDTQYF
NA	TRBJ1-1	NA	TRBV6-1	TGTGCCAGCAGTGAATTCCCCCGGGGCAGGGTTTACGCGAACACTGAAGCTTTCTTT	CASSEFPRGRVYANTEAFF
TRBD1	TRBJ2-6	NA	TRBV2	TGTGCCAGCAGTCCCAATAAACAGGGGTACAGCTCTGGGGCCAACGTCCTGACTTTC	CASSPNKQGYSSGANVLTF
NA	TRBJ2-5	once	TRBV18	TGTGCCAGCTCACCTATTGCCCTACAAGAGACCCAGTACTTC	CASSPIALQETQYF
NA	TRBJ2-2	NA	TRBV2	TGTGCCAGCAGTGATAATACCGGGGAGCTGTTTTTT	CASSDNTGELFF
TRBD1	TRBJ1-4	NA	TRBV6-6	TGTGCCAGCAGTTACAATCCAGGGGGCGGGGGTGAAAAACTGTTTTTT	CASSYNPGGGGEKLFF
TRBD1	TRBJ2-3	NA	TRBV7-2	TGTGCCAGCAGCCAGGGGGCTTCGGAGGATACGCAGTATTTT	CASSQGASEDTQYF
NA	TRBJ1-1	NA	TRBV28	TGTGCCAGCAGTCCCGGGGGGGGTTTTAAAGCTTTCTTT	CASSPGGGFKAFF
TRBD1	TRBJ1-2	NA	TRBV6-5	TGTGCCAGCAAGACCCCGGGACAGACTCTCTATGGCTACACCTTC	CASKTPGQTLYGYTF
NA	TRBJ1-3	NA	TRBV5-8	TGTGCCAGCAGCTTCCGGGGACTTACTGGAAACACCATATATTTT	CASSFRGLTGNTIYF
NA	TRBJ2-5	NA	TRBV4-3	TGCGCCAGCAGCCAAGATCGGCGGGGCCTACAAGAGACCCAGTACTTC	CASSQDRRGLQETQYF
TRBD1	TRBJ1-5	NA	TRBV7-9	TGTGCCAGCAGCTTAGCGGGGACAGGGGGATCCAATCAGCCCCAGCATTTT	CASSLAGTGGSNQPQHF
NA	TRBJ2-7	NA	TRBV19	TGTGCCAGTAGTATCTCTGGGAGGACAGGCTCCTACGAGCAGTACTTC	CASSISGRTGSYEQYF
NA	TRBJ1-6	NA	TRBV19	TGTGCCAGTAGGCCCCTCTCTTCAAAGTCACCCCTCCACTTT	CASRPLSSKSPLHF
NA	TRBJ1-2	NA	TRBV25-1	TGTGCCAGCAGTTCTAGGGAAGAAGGCGGCTACACCTTC	CASSSREEGGYTF